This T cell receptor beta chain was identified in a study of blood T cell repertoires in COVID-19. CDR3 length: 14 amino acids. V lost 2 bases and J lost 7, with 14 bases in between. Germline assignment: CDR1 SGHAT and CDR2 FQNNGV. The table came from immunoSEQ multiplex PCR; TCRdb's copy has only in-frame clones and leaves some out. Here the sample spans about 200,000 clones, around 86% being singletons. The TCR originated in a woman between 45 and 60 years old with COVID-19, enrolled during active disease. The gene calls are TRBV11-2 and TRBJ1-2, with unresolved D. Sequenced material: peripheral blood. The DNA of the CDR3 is TGTGCCAGCAGCTTAAATCCGGGTTTGGGTGGCTACACCTTC. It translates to CASSLNPGLGGYTF.